This record covers a single T cell receptor beta chain. The sample comes from a study of T-cell memory formation after mild COVID-19. This CDR3 is 13 amino acids long. The germline CDR1 and CDR2 sequences are MNHEY and SMNVEV (reference sequence). Trimming removed 1 base from V and 3 bases from J, with 4 bases in between. A single record per CDR3 protein comes from TCRdb applying MiXCR to the 5' RACE reads. The sample yields over 60,000 distinct CDR3 sequences, 16% seen once. V is TRBV27 and J is TRBJ1-5; the D is unclear. The source of this sequence is an adult woman who had mild COVID-19 (a few samples of this study predate the infection). Cell type and time point are not known. Material for sequencing was PBMCs or a T cell subset sorted from them (not recorded which). CDR3 sequence reads: CASSLYDNQPQHF. CDR3 DNA sequence: TGTGCCAGCAGTTTATACGACAATCAGCCCCAGCATTTT.